This passage covers 25 T cell receptor beta chains from one sample sequenced in a study of cytomegalovirus exposure and HLA in healthy donors. The study ran its PCR with 60 Vbeta and 13 Jbeta primers. Here immunoSEQ multiplex PCR was the method, and the copy in TCRdb shows in-frame clones only, minus some. The sample has more than 95,000 clones, 73% seen once. Sequenced: PBMCs. These receptors were collected from a man in his 60s in good health and CMV-seropositive.

This clone has just a few counts. The rearrangement links TRBV7-2 to TRBJ2-1; the match to TRBD2 covers 7 bases. This CDR3 is 16 amino acids long. Germline CDR1 and CDR2: SGHTA and FQGNSA. V dropped 3 bases and J dropped 0; count of bases not matched to a gene: 5. CDR3 coding DNA: TGTGCCAGCAGCTTTAGGTGGGGGGGCTCCTACAATGAGCAGTTCTTC. Amino acids: CASSFRWGGSYNEQFF.

The V and J genes are TRBV6-1 and TRBJ1-5, with D perhaps TRBD1 (5 bases). Germline loops: CDR1 MNHNS, CDR2 SASEGT. Trimming shortened V by 6 bases and J by 3 bases, and 12 bases separated the two germline ends. The CDR3 length is 14 residues. The CDR3 loop reads CASSLTGLNQPQHF. The CDR3 DNA sequence: TGTGCCAGCAGCCTAACAGGCCTCAATCAGCCCCAGCATTTT.

The chain carries TRBV15 and TRBJ2-3; 11 nucleotides agree with TRBD2. V shed 2 bases, J shed 5 bases, and the junction held 6 bases outside the gene matches. Germline V gives CDR1 LNHNV, CDR2 YYDKDF (reference sequence). The CDR3 length is 16 residues. CDR3 sequence: CATSRRSGGGGDTQYF. The CDR3, as DNA: TGTGCCACCAGCAGACGTAGCGGGGGGGGAGGAGATACGCAGTATTTT. Filled out from reference TRBV15 and TRBJ2-3, the complete variable domain reads DAMVIQNPRYQVTQFGKPVTLSCSQTLNHNVMYWYQQKSSQAPKLLFHYYDKDFNNEADTPDNFQSRRPNTSFCFLDIRSPGLGDTAMYLCATSRRSGGGGDTQYFGPGTRLTVL.

This clone showed up just once. This chain links TRBV28 with TRBJ2-6; 7 positions match TRBD1. The CDR3 has 15 amino acids. The V gene end was trimmed by 4 bases and the J gene end by 0 bases; junction bases not matched to a gene: 0. Per germline, CDR1 MDHEN and CDR2 SYDVKM. CDR3 sequence (DNA): TGTGCCAGCAGTTCAGGGGGCTCTGGGGCCAACGTCCTGACTTTC. As protein: CASSSGGSGANVLTF.

The chain links TRBV7-9 to TRBJ2-7; D is perhaps TRBD1 (5 bases). V was cut by 3 bases and J by 2 bases, with 11 bases left in between. This CDR3 is built from 14 residues. The germline V gene encodes CDR1 SEHNR and CDR2 FQNEAQ (reference sequence). The CDR3 bases are TGTGCCAGCAGCTTCGGGCAGGGCCCCTACGAGCAGTACTTC. Translation gives CASSFGQGPYEQYF.

The chain joins TRBV28 to TRBJ2-6; 10 bases agree with TRBD1. Germline CDR1 and CDR2: MDHEN and SYDVKM. The CDR3 spans 18 residues. V was clipped by 4 bases and J by 3 bases; unmatched bases: 9. The CDR3 region has the DNA TGTGCCAGCAGTTCCATTGGGACAGGGGATAGTGGGGCCAACGTCCTGACTTTC. Amino acids: CASSSIGTGDSGANVLTF. The full variable domain, its missing parts supplied by reference TRBV28 and TRBJ2-6, is DVKVTQSSRYLVKRTGEKVFLECVQDMDHENMFWYRQDPGLGLRLIYFSYDVKMKEKGDIPEGYSVSREKKERFSLILESASTNQTSMYLCASSSIGTGDSGANVLTFGAGSRLTVL.

The chain joins TRBV6-1 to TRBJ2-7; TRBD1 matches at 9 bases. Germline-derived CDR1 and CDR2 are MNHNS and SASEGT. V lost 2 bases, J lost 4 bases, and 9 bases stayed unmatched. The CDR3 has 16 amino acids. CDR3 DNA sequence: TGTGCCAGCAGTGAACATTCCCGGACAGGGGAATACGAGCAGTACTTC. Translated, it gives CASSEHSRTGEYEQYF.

The rearrangement joins TRBV9 to TRBJ1-2; D gene unclear. Looked up from germline, CDR1 is SGDLS and CDR2 is YYNGEE. Trimming shortened V by 3 bases and J by 8 bases, and 17 bases separated the two germline ends. The CDR3 is 14 residues long. CDR3 coding DNA: TGTGCCAGCAGCGCGGAGACGCGGCTGACGGGCTACACCTTC. The encoded protein is CASSAETRLTGYTF.

The rearrangement links TRBV9 to TRBJ1-1; no reliable D call. The germline CDR1 and CDR2 sequences are SGDLS and YYNGEE. The V gene lost 0 bases and the J gene lost 5 bases, with 11 bases spanning the gap. The CDR3 has 14 amino acids. CDR3 loop: CASSVDGGDTEAFF. CDR3 sequence (DNA): TGTGCCAGCAGCGTAGATGGCGGAGATACTGAAGCTTTCTTT. The variable domain in full, with the rest retrieved from reference TRBV9 and TRBJ1-1, is DSGVTQTPKHLITATGQRVTLRCSPRSGDLSVYWYQQSLDQGLQFLIQYYNGEERAKGNILERFSAQQFPDLHSELNLSSLELGDSALYFCASSVDGGDTEAFFGQGTRLTVV.

V usage is TRBV2 and J usage is TRBJ1-2, with D possibly TRBD1 on 6 matching bases. The CDR3 is made up of 14 amino acids. Trimming stripped 4 bases from V and 4 bases from J, with 13 bases between. The V gene's germline CDR1 is SNHLY and CDR2 FYNNEI. The CDR3 sequence: CASSGRGSSYGYTF. CDR3 in DNA: TGTGCCAGCAGTGGCAGGGGTTCTAGCTATGGCTACACCTTC. The full variable domain, completed using reference TRBV2 and TRBJ1-2, is EPEVTQTPSHQVTQMGQEVILRCVPISNHLYFYWYRQILGQKVEFLVSFYNNEISEKSEIFDDQFSVERPDGSNFTLKIRSTKLEDSAMYFCASSGRGSSYGYTFGSGTRLTVV.

The V gene is TRBV27, the J gene TRBJ1-5; possibly TRBD1 for D (6 bases). This CDR3 is built from 14 residues. Between the trimmed V and J ends, which lost 5 bases and 7 bases, there was a span of 15 bases. The germline gives CDR1 MNHEY, CDR2 SMNVEV (reference sequence). CDR3 coding DNA: TGTGCCAGCAGTGCCCAAGACAGGTACCAGCCCCAGCATTTT. Amino acid sequence: CASSAQDRYQPQHF.

The chain carries TRBV28 and TRBJ2-6; 9 bases are a match to TRBD1. CDR1 is MDHEN and CDR2 is SYDVKM in the germline V gene. V lost 5 bases to trimming and J lost 0 bases; unmatched junction nucleotides: 8. The CDR3 consists of 18 residues. CDR3 loop: CASSTRTGDGSGANVLTF. The CDR3 nucleotides are TGTGCCAGCAGTACGCGGACAGGGGACGGCTCTGGGGCCAACGTCCTGACTTTC.

The chain employs TRBV4-1 and TRBJ1-2; 7 bases fit TRBD1. From germline, CDR1 is MGHRA and CDR2 YSYEKL. Unmatched junction bases numbered 9, after V lost 4 bases and J lost 4 bases. This CDR3 contains 15 residues. CDR3 in amino acids: CASSRQTGTSYGYTF. Here the CDR3 DNA reads TGCGCCAGCAGCCGCCAGACAGGGACGAGCTATGGCTACACCTTC.

The V call is TRBV28, the J call TRBJ1-1, with TRBD1 matching 7 bases. Germline CDR1 is MDHEN and CDR2 is SYDVKM. The CDR3 length is 14 residues. V gave up 6 bases and J gave up 6 bases; unmatched junction bases: 10. The CDR3 protein is CASRTGAAFAEAFF. Here the CDR3 DNA reads TGTGCCAGCAGAACAGGGGCCGCCTTTGCTGAAGCTTTCTTT.

The gene calls are TRBV30 and TRBJ2-3, with TRBD1 identical over 11 bases. Looked up from germline, CDR1 is GTSNPN and CDR2 is SVGIG (reference sequence). With 2 bases clipped from V and 9 bases from J, the junction kept 10 bases outside the gene matches. This CDR3 comprises 15 residues. The CDR3 loop is CAWSSGQGALYTQYF. CDR3 in DNA: TGTGCCTGGAGTTCCGGACAGGGGGCCCTGTACACGCAGTATTTT.

The chain links TRBV28 to TRBJ2-7; possibly TRBD1 for D (6 bases). CDR3 length: 15 residues. V lost 6 bases to trimming and J lost 1 base, with 16 bases between them. CDR1 MDHEN and CDR2 SYDVKM come from the germline V gene. The CDR3 protein is CASRPRKGGSYEQYF. DNA for the CDR3: TGTGCCAGCAGACCTCGTAAAGGGGGATCCTACGAGCAGTACTTC.

The rearrangement joins TRBV30 to TRBJ2-5; D unresolved. The germline V and J ends were trimmed by 1 base and 11 bases, with 11 bases remaining between them. Per germline, CDR1 GTSNPN and CDR2 SVGIG (reference sequence). The CDR3 is 11 residues long. The CDR3 loop is CAWSDLNEQYF. The CDR3, as DNA: TGTGCCTGGAGTGATCTCAATGAGCAGTACTTC.

CDR3 residues: CASTPFPGGRDQPQHF. The CDR3 DNA is TGTGCCAGTACCCCGTTTCCAGGGGGCCGGGATCAGCCCCAGCATTTT. This rearrangement joins TRBV19 to TRBJ1-5; TRBD1 matches at 8 bases. This CDR3 region has 16 residues. Trimming removed 7 bases from V and 5 bases from J; junction bases left unmatched: 13. Germline lookup yields CDR1 LNHDA and CDR2 SQIVND (reference sequence).

A few counts support this clone. This rearrangement joins TRBV5-1 to TRBJ1-4; D gene unclear. The CDR3 length is 14 residues. Trimming pared 0 bases from V and 3 bases from J, leaving 6 bases between. Germline CDR1 and CDR2: SGHRS and YFSETQ. The CDR3 DNA is TGCGCCAGCAGCTTGGGGAGGGCTAATGAAAAACTGTTTTTT. It translates to CASSLGRANEKLFF.

V usage is TRBV5-1 and J usage is TRBJ2-5; D unresolved. The CDR3 runs 14 residues. Trimming removed 5 bases at V and 2 bases at J, with 13 bases between. Germline CDR1 reads SGHRS; CDR2 reads YFSETQ. Here the CDR3 DNA reads TGCGCCAGCAGTTTTGTTGGAGAGCAAGAGACCCAGTACTTC. Amino acids: CASSFVGEQETQYF.

The chain has TRBV7-9 and TRBJ2-3; TRBD1 agrees at 9 bases. The CDR3 sequence is 15 residues long. V lost 3 bases to trimming and J lost 3 bases; unmatched junction nucleotides: 4. Germline values: CDR1 SEHNR, CDR2 FQNEAQ (reference sequence). CDR3 amino acids: CASSLTGGTTDTQYF. CDR3 DNA sequence: TGTGCCAGCAGCTTGACAGGGGGTACGACAGATACGCAGTATTTT.

The chain has TRBV6-1 and TRBJ2-5; no firm D call. Germline CDR1 and CDR2: MNHNS and SASEGT. The ends were cut back, 3 bases at V and 7 bases at J, with 15 bases in the middle. The CDR3 extends over 14 amino acids. The CDR3 DNA reads as TGTGCCAGCAGTGATCACTTTAGTACCGGGACCCAGTACTTC. Translated: CASSDHFSTGTQYF.

J is TRBJ1-5 and V is TRBV5-1; 7 bases match TRBD1. This CDR3 is built from 15 residues. Per germline, CDR1 SGHRS and CDR2 YFSETQ. The V and J ends lost 0 bases and 3 bases, in that order; junction bases with no gene match: 3. For the CDR3, the DNA is TGCGCCAGCAGCTTGGGCGGACAGGTCAATCAGCCCCAGCATTTT. Its protein product is CASSLGGQVNQPQHF.

The rearrangement links TRBV30 to TRBJ2-2, with 7 bases matching TRBD1. Germline V CDR1 and CDR2: GTSNPN, SVGIG (reference sequence). The CDR3 runs 15 residues. The junction had 8 bases not matched to a gene; V was cut back by 4 bases and J by 3 bases. The CDR3 here is CAWKGATTDTGELFF. The CDR3 DNA reads TGTGCCTGGAAGGGGGCGACTACGGACACCGGGGAGCTGTTTTTT.

This clone has more than one count but fewer than ten. The chain is built from TRBV7-9 and TRBJ1-5; unclear D gene. The CDR3 totals 15 residues. V dropped 5 bases and J dropped 1 base, with 12 bases sitting between them. Germline V CDR1 and CDR2: SEHNR, FQNEAQ (reference sequence). The DNA for the CDR3 is TGTGCCAGCAGCCCTCCGGGGTCGAGCAATCAGCCCCAGCATTTT. It translates to CASSPPGSSNQPQHF.